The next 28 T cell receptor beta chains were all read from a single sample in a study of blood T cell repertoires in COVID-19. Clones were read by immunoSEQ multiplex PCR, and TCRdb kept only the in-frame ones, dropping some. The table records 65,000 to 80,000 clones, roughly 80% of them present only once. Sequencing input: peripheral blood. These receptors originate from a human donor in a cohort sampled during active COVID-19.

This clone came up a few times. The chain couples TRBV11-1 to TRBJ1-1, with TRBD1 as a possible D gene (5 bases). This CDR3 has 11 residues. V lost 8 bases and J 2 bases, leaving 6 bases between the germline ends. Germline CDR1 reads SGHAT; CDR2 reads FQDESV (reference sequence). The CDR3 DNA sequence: TGTGCCAGCGGACAAAACACTGAAGCTTTCTTT. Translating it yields CASGQNTEAFF. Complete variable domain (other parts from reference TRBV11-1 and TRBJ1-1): EAEVAQSPRYKITEKSQAVAFWCDPISGHATLYWYRQILGQGPELLVQFQDESVVDDSQLPKDRFSAERLKGVDSTLKIQPAELGDSAMYLCASGQNTEAFFGQGTRLTVV.

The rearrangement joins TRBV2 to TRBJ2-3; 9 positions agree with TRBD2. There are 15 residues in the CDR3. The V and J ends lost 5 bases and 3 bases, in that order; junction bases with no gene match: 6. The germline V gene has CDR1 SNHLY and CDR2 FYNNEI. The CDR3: CASSMLAGKTDTQYF. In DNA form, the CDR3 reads TGTGCCAGCAGTATGCTAGCGGGGAAAACAGATACGCAGTATTTT.

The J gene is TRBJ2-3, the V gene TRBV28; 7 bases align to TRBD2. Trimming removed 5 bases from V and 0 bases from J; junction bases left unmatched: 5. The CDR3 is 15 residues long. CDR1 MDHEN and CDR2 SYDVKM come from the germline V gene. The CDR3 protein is CASSPSGASTDTQYF. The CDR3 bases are TGTGCCAGCAGTCCGAGCGGGGCTAGCACAGATACGCAGTATTTT.

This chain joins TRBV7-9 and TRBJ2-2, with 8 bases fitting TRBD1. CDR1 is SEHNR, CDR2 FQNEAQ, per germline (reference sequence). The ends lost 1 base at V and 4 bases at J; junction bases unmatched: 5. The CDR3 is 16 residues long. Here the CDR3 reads CASSLGTGGSTGELFF. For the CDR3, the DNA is TGTGCCAGCAGCTTAGGCACAGGGGGAAGCACCGGGGAGCTGTTTTTT. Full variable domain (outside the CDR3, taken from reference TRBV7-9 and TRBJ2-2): DTGVSQNPRHKITKRGQNVTFRCDPISEHNRLYWYRQTLGQGPEFLTYFQNEAQLEKSRLLSDRFSAERPKGSFSTLEIQRTEQGDSAMYLCASSLGTGGSTGELFFGEGSRLTVL.

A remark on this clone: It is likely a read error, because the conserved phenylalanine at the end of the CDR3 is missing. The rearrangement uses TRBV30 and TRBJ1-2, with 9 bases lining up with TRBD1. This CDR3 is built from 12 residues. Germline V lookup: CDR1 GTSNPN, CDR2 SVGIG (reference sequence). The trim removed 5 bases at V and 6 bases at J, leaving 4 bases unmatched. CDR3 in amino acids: CAWQDRGHGYTL. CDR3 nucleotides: TGTGCCTGGCAGGACAGGGGACATGGCTACACCCTC.

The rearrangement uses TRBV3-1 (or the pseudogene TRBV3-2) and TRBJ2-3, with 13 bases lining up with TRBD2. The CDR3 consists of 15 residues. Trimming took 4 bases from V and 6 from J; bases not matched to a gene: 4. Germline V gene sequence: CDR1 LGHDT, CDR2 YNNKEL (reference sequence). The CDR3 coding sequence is TGTGCCAGCAGCCGGGGACTAGCGGGGTGGGATACGCAGTATTTT. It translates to CASSRGLAGWDTQYF.

DNA for the CDR3: TGTGCCAGCTCACGGGGACAGGGGACTTACGAGCAGTACTTC. Amino acid sequence: CASSRGQGTYEQYF. The V call is TRBV18, the J call TRBJ2-7, with TRBD1 matching 10 bases. The V gene's germline CDR1 is KGHSH and CDR2 LQKENI. This CDR3 is 14 amino acids long. The junction had 4 bases not matched to a gene; V was cut back by 4 bases and J by 4 bases. Full variable domain (outside the CDR3, taken from reference TRBV18 and TRBJ2-7): NAGVMQNPRHLVRRRGQEARLRCSPMKGHSHVYWYRQLPEEGLKFMVYLQKENIIDESGMPKERFSAEFPKEGPSILRIQQVVRGDSAAYFCASSRGQGTYEQYFGPGTRLTVT.

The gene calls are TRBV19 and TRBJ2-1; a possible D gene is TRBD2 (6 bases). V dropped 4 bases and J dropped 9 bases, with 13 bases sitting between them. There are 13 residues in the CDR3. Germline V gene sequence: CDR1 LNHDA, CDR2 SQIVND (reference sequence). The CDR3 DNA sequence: TGTGCCAGTAGTAGCAGGGTGGAGGGTGAGCAGTTCTTC. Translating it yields CASSSRVEGEQFF.

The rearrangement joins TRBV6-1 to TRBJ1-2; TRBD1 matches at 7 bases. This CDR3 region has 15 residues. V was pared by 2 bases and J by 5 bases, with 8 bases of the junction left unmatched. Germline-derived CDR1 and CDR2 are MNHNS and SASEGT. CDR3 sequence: CASSEPRQGQYGYTF. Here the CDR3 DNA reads TGTGCCAGCAGTGAACCTAGACAGGGTCAATATGGCTACACCTTC.

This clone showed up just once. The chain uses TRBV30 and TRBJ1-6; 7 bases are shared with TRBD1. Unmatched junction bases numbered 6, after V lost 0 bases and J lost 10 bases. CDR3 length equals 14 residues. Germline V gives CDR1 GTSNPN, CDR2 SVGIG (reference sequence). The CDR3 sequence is CAWSVDRVGSPLHF. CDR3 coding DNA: TGTGCCTGGAGTGTCGACAGGGTGGGATCACCCCTCCACTTT.

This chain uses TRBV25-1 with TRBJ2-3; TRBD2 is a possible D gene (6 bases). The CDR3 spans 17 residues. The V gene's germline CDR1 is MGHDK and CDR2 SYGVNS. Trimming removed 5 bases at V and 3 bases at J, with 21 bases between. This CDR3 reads CASSPARAGSLTDTQYF. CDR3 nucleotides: TGTGCCAGCAGTCCGGCCAGGGCGGGAAGCTTGACAGATACGCAGTATTTT.

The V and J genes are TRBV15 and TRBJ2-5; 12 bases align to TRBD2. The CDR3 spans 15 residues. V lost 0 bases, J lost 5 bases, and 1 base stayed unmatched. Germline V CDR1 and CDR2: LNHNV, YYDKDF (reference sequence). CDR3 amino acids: CATSREGTSGETQYF. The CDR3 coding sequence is TGTGCCACCAGCAGAGAGGGGACTAGCGGGGAGACCCAGTACTTC. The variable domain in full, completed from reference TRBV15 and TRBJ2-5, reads DAMVIQNPRYQVTQFGKPVTLSCSQTLNHNVMYWYQQKSSQAPKLLFHYYDKDFNNEADTPDNFQSRRPNTSFCFLDIRSPGLGDTAMYLCATSREGTSGETQYFGPGTRLLVL.

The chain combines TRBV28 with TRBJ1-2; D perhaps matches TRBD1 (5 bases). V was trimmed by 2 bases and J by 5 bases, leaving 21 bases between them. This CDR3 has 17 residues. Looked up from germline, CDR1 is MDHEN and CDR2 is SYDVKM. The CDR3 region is CASSLSRRGDYAYGYTF. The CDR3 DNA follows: TGTGCCAGCAGTTTAAGTAGGCGTGGGGACTACGCTTATGGCTACACCTTC.

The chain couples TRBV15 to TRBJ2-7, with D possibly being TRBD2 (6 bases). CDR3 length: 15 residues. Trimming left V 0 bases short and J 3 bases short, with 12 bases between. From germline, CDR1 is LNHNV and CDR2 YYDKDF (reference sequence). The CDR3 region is CATSREGGNFYEQYF. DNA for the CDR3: TGTGCCACCAGCAGAGAGGGGGGTAACTTCTACGAGCAGTACTTC. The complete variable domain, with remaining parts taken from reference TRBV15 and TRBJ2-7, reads DAMVIQNPRYQVTQFGKPVTLSCSQTLNHNVMYWYQQKSSQAPKLLFHYYDKDFNNEADTPDNFQSRRPNTSFCFLDIRSPGLGDTAMYLCATSREGGNFYEQYFGPGTRLTVT.

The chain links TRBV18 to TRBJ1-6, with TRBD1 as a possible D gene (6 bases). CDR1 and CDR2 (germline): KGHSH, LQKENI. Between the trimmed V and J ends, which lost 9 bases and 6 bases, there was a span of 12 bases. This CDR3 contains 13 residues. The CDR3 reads CASLEDSNSPLHF. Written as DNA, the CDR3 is TGTGCCAGTCTCGAGGACAGTAATTCACCCCTCCACTTT.

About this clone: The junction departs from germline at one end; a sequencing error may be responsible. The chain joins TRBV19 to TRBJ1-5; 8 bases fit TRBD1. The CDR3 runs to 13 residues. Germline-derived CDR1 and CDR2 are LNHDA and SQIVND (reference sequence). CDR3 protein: CASSIDPGQGPNF. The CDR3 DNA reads TGTGCCAGTAGTATAGATCCTGGACAGGGCCCCAATTTT.

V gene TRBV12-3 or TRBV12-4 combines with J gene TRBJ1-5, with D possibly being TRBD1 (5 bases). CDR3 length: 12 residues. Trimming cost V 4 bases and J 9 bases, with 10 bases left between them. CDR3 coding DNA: TGTGCCAGCAGTTCGGGGGAGAGGCCCCAGCATTTT. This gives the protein CASSSGERPQHF.

The DNA of the CDR3 is TGTGCCAGCTCACAACAGGGGAGGACTACTGAAGCTTTCTTT. Translated, it gives CASSQQGRTTEAFF. The V gene is TRBV18, the J gene TRBJ1-1; TRBD1 matches 7 bases. There are 14 residues in the CDR3. CDR1 is KGHSH, CDR2 LQKENI, per germline. Unmatched junction bases numbered 7, after V lost 4 bases and J lost 5 bases.

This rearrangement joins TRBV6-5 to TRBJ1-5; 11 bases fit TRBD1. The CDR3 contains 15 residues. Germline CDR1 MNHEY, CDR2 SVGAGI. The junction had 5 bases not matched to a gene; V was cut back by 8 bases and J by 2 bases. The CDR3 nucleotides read TGTGCCAGCGGAGGGACAGGGGGTGGCAATCAGCCCCAGCATTTT. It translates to CASGGTGGGNQPQHF.

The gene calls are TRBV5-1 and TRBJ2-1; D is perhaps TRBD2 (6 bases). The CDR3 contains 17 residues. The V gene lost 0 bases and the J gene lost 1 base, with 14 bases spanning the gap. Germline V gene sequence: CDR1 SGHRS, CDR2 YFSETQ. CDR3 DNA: TGCGCCAGCAGCTTGGCCGGGGGAGCGGATTCCTACAATGAGCAGTTCTTC. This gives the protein CASSLAGGADSYNEQFF.

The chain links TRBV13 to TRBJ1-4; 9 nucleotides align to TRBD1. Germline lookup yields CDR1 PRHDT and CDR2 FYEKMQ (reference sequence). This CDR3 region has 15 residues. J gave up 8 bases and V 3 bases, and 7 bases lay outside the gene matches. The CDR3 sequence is CASSFGRDRAEKLFF. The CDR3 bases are TGTGCCAGCAGCTTTGGCAGGGACAGGGCCGAAAAACTGTTTTTT.

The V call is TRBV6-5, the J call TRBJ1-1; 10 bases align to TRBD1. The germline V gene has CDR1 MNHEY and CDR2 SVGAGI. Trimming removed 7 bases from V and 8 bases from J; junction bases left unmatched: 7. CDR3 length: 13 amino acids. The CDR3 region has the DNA TGTGCCAGCACCCTAGACAGGGGGCTAGAAGCTTTCTTT. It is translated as CASTLDRGLEAFF.

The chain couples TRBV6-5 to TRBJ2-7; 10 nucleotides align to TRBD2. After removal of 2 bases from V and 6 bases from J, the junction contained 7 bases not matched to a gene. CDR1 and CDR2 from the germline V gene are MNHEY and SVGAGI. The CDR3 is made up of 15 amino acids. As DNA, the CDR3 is TGTGCCAGCAGTTACGGGCTAGCGGGGGCCGCCGAGCAGTACTTC. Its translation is CASSYGLAGAAEQYF.

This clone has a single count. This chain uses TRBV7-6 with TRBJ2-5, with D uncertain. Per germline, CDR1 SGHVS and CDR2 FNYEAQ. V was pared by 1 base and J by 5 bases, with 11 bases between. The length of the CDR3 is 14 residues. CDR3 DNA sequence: TGTGCCAGCAGCTTAGTAAGAGAGAGGGAGACCCAGTACTTC. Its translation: CASSLVRERETQYF.

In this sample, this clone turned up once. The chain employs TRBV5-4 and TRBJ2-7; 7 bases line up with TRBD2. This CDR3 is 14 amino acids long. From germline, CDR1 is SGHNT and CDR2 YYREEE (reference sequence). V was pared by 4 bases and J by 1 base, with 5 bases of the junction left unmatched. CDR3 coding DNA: TGTGCCAGCAGCCCCTTGGGGGGGTCCTACGAGCAGTACTTC. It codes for CASSPLGGSYEQYF.

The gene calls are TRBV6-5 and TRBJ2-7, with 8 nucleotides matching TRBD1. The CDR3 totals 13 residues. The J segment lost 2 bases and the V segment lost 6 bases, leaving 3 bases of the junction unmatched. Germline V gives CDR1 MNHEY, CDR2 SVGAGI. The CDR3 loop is CASSRTGTYEQYF. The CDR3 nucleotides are TGTGCCAGCAGCCGGACAGGGACCTACGAGCAGTACTTC.

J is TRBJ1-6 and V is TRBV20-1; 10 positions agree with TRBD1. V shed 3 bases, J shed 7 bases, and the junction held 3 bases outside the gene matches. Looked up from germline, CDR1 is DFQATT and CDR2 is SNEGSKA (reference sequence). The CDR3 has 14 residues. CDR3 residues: CSASMGQGNSPLHF. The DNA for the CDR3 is TGCAGTGCTAGTATGGGACAGGGGAATTCACCCCTCCACTTT.

CDR3 residues: CASSLASGTGFLREKLFF. As DNA, the CDR3 is TGCGCCAGCAGCTTGGCTTCCGGGACAGGATTTTTGCGGGAAAAACTGTTTTTT. The J gene is TRBJ1-4, the V gene TRBV5-1, with 8 bases fitting TRBD1. V gave up 0 bases and J gave up 8 bases; unmatched junction bases: 15. Looked up from germline, CDR1 is SGHRS and CDR2 is YFSETQ. The CDR3 extends over 18 amino acids.